This TCR beta chain was sequenced for a study of a mutant IDH1 vaccine in newly diagnosed glioma. About the research overall: Patients were given eight vaccinations, scheduled in weeks 1, 3, 5, 7, 11, 15, 19 and 23. Vaccine dosing followed radiotherapy by 4-6 weeks, or accompanied temozolomide cycles.

V was pared by 5 bases and J by 3 bases, with 14 bases between. This CDR3 is built from 14 residues. CDR1 is SQVTM, CDR2 ANQGSEA, per germline. TCRdb's copy holds only in-frame clones and misses some; the assay was immunoSEQ multiplex PCR. The sample has around 24,000 clones, less than 80% seen once. Time point defined: week 11, during vaccination. Every vaccine dose comprised 300 ug of mutant IDH1 20-mer peptide plus topical imiquimod. A note on this clone: Its antigen remains unknown.

The sequence came from a man aged 35-49 years with glioma. The chain has TRBV29-1 and TRBJ1-3; possibly TRBD1 for D (5 bases). The sample consisted of PBMCs, taken from a glioma patient whose treatment included an IDH1 peptide vaccine. CDR3 nucleotides: TGCAGCGTTTTAATTCAGGGTAGTGGAAACACCATATATTTT. Translating gives CSVLIQGSGNTIYF.